The 10 T cell receptor beta chains in this list originate from one sample, sequenced in a study of CD8 T cells in ankylosing spondylitis. TCRdb redid the calling of the 5' RACE reads with MiXCR, one entry per CDR3 protein. The sample contains over 110,000 distinct CDR3 sequences, roughly 8% of which appear only once. Sequenced: synovial fluid, either unsorted or a sorted T cell fraction (not recorded which). These receptors came from a male donor with ankylosing spondylitis.

This clonotype was seen many times. This rearrangement joins TRBV28 to TRBJ1-6; D may be TRBD1 (6 bases). This CDR3 has 15 residues. In germline, CDR1 is MDHEN, CDR2 SYDVKM. Trimming shortened V by 1 base and J by 13 bases, and 17 bases separated the two germline ends. Here the CDR3 DNA reads TGTGCCAGCAGTTTATTGGGGGGGGCCGACGCCCCCCTCCACTTT. Residues: CASSLLGGADAPLHF. The complete variable domain, with remaining parts taken from reference TRBV28 and TRBJ1-6, reads DVKVTQSSRYLVKRTGEKVFLECVQDMDHENMFWYRQDPGLGLRLIYFSYDVKMKEKGDIPEGYSVSREKKERFSLILESASTNQTSMYLCASSLLGGADAPLHFGNGTRLTVT.

This clonotype was detected many times. The V call is TRBV2, the J call TRBJ2-3, with D possibly matching TRBD1 (5 bases). With 7 bases removed from V and 4 bases from J, the gap between germline ends came to 15 bases. CDR3 length: 14 residues. Germline V CDR1 and CDR2: SNHLY, FYNNEI. The CDR3 nucleotides are TGTGCCAGCATTAGGGGAACAAACGCAGATACGCAGTATTTT. It codes for CASIRGTNADTQYF.

This rearrangement joins TRBV7-3 to TRBJ1-1; D is uncertain. Between the trimmed V and J ends, which lost 1 base and 4 bases, there was a span of 7 bases. The CDR3 runs to 13 residues. Germline V lookup: CDR1 SGHTA, CDR2 FQGTGA. CDR3 loop: CASSLSYVTEAFF. CDR3 coding DNA: TGTGCCAGCAGCTTAAGTTACGTCACTGAAGCTTTCTTT.

Ten or more counts support this clonotype. The V and J genes are TRBV20-1 and TRBJ2-5, with 7 bases identical to TRBD2. Trimming at V came to 5 bases and at J to 2 bases, leaving 5 bases not matched to a gene. In germline, CDR1 is DFQATT, CDR2 SNEGSKA (reference sequence). This CDR3 has 13 residues. CDR3 residues: CSAGGGIQETQYF. The CDR3 nucleotides read TGCAGTGCTGGGGGAGGGATTCAAGAGACCCAGTACTTC.

This clonotype came up many times. J is TRBJ1-2 and V is TRBV3-1, with unresolved D. CDR1 is LGHDT, CDR2 YNNKEL, per germline (reference sequence). Trimming shortened V by 1 base and J by 7 bases, and 10 bases separated the two germline ends. This CDR3 contains 13 residues. The CDR3, as DNA: TGTGCCAGCAGCCAAGGGCGAGAGCGTGGCTACACCTTC. Translating it yields CASSQGRERGYTF.

This clonotype was observed a handful of times. The chain couples TRBV20-1 to TRBJ1-1; 9 bases align to TRBD1. The CDR3 spans 15 residues. Germline trimming cut 1 base from V and 1 base from J; bases unmatched to any gene: 4. CDR1 is DFQATT and CDR2 is SNEGSKA in the germline V gene (reference sequence). DNA of the CDR3: TGCAGTGCTAGAGGACCGGGACAGGGGAACACTGAAGCTTTCTTT. Translated, it gives CSARGPGQGNTEAFF.

The chain has TRBV5-1 and TRBJ2-1, with 7 bases identical to TRBD2. V gave up 0 bases and J gave up 15 bases; unmatched junction bases: 6. CDR3 length: 12 residues. The V gene's germline CDR1 is SGHRS and CDR2 YFSETQ. The CDR3 DNA reads TGCGCCAGCAGCTTGGGGCTAGCGGATAGGTTCTTC. It is translated as CASSLGLADRFF. Together with reference TRBV5-1 and TRBJ2-1, the CDR3 gives the full variable domain: KAGVTQTPRYLIKTRGQQVTLSCSPISGHRSVSWYQQTPGQGLQFLFEYFSETQRNKGNFPGRFSGRQFSNSRSEMNVSTLELGDSALYLCASSLGLADRFFGPGTRLTVL.

This clonotype turned up a few times. The chain combines TRBV7-2 with TRBJ1-2; D is uncertain. Trimming removed 3 bases from V and 2 bases from J, with 10 bases in between. The CDR3 sequence is 14 residues long. Germline V gene sequence: CDR1 SGHTA, CDR2 FQGNSA. CDR3 in DNA: TGTGCCAGCAGCTTTAAATCGATCAACTATGGCTACACCTTC. The encoded protein is CASSFKSINYGYTF.

The chain joins TRBV11-3 to TRBJ2-3; a weak D match, TRBD1 (6 bases). The CDR3 extends over 15 amino acids. Trimming left V 5 bases short and J 4 bases short, with 16 bases between. The germline CDR1 and CDR2 sequences are SGHNT and YENEEA. CDR3 bases: TGTGCCAGCAGCGCTCGCAGGGGAAGCGCAGATACGCAGTATTTT. It translates to CASSARRGSADTQYF. The complete variable domain, with remaining parts taken from reference TRBV11-3 and TRBJ2-3, reads EAGVVQSPRYKIIEKKQPVAFWCNPISGHNTLYWYLQNLGQGPELLIRYENEEAVDDSQLPKDRFSAERLKGVDSTLKIQPAELGDSAVYLCASSARRGSADTQYFGPGTRLTVL.

This clonotype was counted many times. This chain links TRBV6-5 with TRBJ1-1; D remains unclear. V was trimmed by 4 bases and J by 5 bases, leaving 14 bases between them. Looked up from germline, CDR1 is MNHEY and CDR2 is SVGAGI. CDR3 length: 14 residues. Here the CDR3 DNA reads TGTGCCAGCAGTTTCAGAGAAAGAAGGACTGAAGCTTTCTTT. It is translated as CASSFRERRTEAFF.